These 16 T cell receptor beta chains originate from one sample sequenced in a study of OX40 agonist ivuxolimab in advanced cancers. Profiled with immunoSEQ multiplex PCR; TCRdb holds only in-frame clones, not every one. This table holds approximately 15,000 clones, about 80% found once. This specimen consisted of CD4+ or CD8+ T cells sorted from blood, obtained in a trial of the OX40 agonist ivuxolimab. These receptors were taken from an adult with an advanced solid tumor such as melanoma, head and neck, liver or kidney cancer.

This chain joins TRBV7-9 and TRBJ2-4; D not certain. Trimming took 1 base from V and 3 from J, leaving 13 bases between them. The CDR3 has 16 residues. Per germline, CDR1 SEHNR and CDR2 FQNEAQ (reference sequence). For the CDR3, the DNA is TGTGCCAGCAGCTTAGGGCTAGGGAATGTCAAAAACATTCAGTACTTC. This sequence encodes CASSLGLGNVKNIQYF.

The CDR3 DNA follows: TGTGCCATCCCTCAGGGTGTCTACGAGCAGTACTTC. Protein sequence: CAIPQGVYEQYF. This chain connects TRBV14 to TRBJ2-7, with D possibly being TRBD1 (5 bases). The CDR3 loop spans 12 amino acids. Germline-derived CDR1 and CDR2 are SGHDN and FVKESK. The V and J ends lost 10 bases and 3 bases respectively, with 13 bases between them.

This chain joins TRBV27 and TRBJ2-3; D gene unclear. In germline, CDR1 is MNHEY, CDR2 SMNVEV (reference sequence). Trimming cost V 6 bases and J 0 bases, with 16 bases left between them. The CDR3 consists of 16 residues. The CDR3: CASSHVGSLSTDTQYF. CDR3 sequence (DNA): TGTGCCAGCAGCCACGTGGGCTCCCTTAGCACAGATACGCAGTATTTT.

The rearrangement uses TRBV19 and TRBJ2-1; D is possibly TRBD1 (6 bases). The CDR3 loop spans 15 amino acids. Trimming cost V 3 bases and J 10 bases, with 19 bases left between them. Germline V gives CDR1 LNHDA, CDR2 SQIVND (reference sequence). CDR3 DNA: TGTGCCAGTAGTATCGGCAGGGGTTCCCTAAGGGAGCAGTTCTTC. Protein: CASSIGRGSLREQFF.

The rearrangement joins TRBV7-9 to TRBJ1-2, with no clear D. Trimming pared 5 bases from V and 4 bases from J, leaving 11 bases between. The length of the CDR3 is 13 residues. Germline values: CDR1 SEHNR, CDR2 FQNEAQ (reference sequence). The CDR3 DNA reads TGTGCCAGCAGCCTGCGCGACCTCTATGGCTACACCTTC. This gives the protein CASSLRDLYGYTF.

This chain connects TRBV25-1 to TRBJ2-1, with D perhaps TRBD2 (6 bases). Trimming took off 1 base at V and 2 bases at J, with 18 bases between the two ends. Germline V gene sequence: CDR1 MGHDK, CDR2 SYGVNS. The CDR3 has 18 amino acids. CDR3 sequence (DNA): TGTGCCAGCAGTGAATCATCCGCCGCGGGGAGGACCTACAATGAGCAGTTCTTC. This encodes CASSESSAAGRTYNEQFF.

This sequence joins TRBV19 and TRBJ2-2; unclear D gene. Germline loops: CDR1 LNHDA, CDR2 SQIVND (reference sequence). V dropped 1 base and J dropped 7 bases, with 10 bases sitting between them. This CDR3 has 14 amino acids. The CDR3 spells CASSIGRLVGELFF. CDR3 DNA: TGTGCCAGTAGTATAGGCCGATTAGTCGGGGAGCTGTTTTTT. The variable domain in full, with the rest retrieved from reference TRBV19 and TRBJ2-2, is DGGITQSPKYLFRKEGQNVTLSCEQNLNHDAMYWYRQDPGQGLRLIYYSQIVNDFQKGDIAEGYSVSREKKESFPLTVTSAQKNPTAFYLCASSIGRLVGELFFGEGSRLTVL.

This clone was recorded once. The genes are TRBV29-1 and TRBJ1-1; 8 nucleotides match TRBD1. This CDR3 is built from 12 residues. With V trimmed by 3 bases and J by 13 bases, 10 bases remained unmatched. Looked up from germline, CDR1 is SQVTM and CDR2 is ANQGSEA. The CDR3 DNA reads TGCAGCGTTGAGTACTTGGGACAGGTGGATTTCTTT. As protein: CSVEYLGQVDFF.

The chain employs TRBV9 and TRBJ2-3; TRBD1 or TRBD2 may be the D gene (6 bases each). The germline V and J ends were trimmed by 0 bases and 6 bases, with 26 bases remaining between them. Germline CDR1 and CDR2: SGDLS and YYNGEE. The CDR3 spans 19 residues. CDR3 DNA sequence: TGTGCCAGCAGCGTAGGGCAGGGGTTTAGGACTACGCGTGGGGATACGCAGTATTTT. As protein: CASSVGQGFRTTRGDTQYF.

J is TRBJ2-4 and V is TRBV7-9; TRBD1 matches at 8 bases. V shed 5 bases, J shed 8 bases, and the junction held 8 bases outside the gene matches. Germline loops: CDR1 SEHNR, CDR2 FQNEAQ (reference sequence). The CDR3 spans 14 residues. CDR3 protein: CASSNLDRGDIQYF. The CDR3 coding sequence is TGTGCCAGCAGCAACCTCGACAGGGGCGACATTCAGTACTTC. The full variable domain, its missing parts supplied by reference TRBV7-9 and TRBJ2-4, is DTGVSQNPRHKITKRGQNVTFRCDPISEHNRLYWYRQTLGQGPEFLTYFQNEAQLEKSRLLSDRFSAERPKGSFSTLEIQRTEQGDSAMYLCASSNLDRGDIQYFGAGTRLSVL.

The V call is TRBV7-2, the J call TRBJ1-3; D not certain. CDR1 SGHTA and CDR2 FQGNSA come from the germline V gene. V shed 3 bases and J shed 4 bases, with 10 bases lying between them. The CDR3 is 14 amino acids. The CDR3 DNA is TGTGCCAGCAGCTTTTTAGGTATCGGAAACACCATATATTTT. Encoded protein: CASSFLGIGNTIYF.

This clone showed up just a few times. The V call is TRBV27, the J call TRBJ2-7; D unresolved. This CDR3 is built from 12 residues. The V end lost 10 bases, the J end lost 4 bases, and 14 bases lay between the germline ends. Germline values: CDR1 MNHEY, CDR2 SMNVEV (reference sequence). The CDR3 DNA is TGTGCCACCACCGGGTTGGGTTACGAGCAGTACTTC. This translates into CATTGLGYEQYF.

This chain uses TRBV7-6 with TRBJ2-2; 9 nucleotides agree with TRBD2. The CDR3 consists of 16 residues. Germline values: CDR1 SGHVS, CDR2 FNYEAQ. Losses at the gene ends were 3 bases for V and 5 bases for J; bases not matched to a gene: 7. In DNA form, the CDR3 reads TGTGCCAGCAGCTTGCTGCTAGCGGGAAGTACCGGGGAGCTGTTTTTT. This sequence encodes CASSLLLAGSTGELFF.

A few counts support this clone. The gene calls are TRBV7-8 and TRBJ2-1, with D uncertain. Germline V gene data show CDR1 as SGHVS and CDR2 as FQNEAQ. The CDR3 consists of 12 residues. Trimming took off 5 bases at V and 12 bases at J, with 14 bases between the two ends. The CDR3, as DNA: TGTGCCAGCAGCAAGGGAAGGGCAGGGCAGTTCTTC. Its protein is CASSKGRAGQFF. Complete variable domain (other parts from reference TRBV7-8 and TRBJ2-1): GAGVSQSPRYKVAKRGQDVALRCDPISGHVSLFWYQQALGQGPEFLTYFQNEAQLDKSGLPSDRFFAERPEGSVSTLKIQRTQQEDSAVYLCASSKGRAGQFFGPGTRLTVL.

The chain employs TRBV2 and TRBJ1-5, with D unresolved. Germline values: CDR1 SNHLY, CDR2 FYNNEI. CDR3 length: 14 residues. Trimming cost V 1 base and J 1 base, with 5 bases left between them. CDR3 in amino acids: CASSEGQSNQPQHF. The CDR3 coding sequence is TGTGCCAGCAGTGAAGGGCAGAGCAATCAGCCCCAGCATTTT.

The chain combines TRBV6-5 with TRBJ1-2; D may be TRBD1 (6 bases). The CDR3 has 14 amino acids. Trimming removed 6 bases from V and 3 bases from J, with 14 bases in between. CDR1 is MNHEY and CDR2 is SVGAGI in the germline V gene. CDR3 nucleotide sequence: TGTGCCAGCAGCTACCGGACAGTAGACTATGGCTACACCTTC. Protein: CASSYRTVDYGYTF.